This TCR beta chain was sequenced in a study of T cell changes during pregnancy in multiple sclerosis. J gave up 2 bases and V 1 base, and 12 bases lay outside the gene matches. The CDR3 length is 18 residues. Germline V lookup: CDR1 MGHRA, CDR2 YSYEKL. Assay: immunoSEQ multiplex PCR; the TCRdb copy retains only in-frame clones and omits some. The sample contains 70,000 or so clones, about nine tenths of which appear only once. The sample was CD4+ T cells from peripheral blood mononuclear cells, taken after pregnancy. The chain recombines TRBV4-1 with TRBJ2-3; 7 nucleotides match TRBD1. This receptor was obtained from a female donor with multiple sclerosis, enrolled in a pregnancy study. Written as DNA, the CDR3 is TGCGCCAGCAGCCAAGTTTGGACAGGTAGCCCCTCCACAGATACGCAGTATTTT. Its translation is CASSQVWTGSPSTDTQYF.